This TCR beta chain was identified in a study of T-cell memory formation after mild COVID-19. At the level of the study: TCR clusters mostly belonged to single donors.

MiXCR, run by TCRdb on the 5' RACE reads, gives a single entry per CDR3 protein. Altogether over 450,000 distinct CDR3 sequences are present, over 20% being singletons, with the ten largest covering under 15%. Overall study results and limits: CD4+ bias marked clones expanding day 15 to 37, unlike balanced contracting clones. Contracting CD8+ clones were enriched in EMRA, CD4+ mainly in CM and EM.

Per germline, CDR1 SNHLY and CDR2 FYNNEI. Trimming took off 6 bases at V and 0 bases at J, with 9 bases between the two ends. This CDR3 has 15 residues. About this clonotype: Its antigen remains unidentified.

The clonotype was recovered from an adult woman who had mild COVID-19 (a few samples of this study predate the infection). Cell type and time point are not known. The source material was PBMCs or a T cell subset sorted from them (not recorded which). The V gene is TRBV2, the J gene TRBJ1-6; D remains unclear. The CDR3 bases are TGTGCCAGCAGAGCTCAAAGCTCCTATAATTCACCCCTCCACTTT. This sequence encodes CASRAQSSYNSPLHF.